What follows are 4 T cell receptor beta chains derived from one specimen sequenced in a study of identical twins (dated by TCRdb to 2016 to 2018). Library prep was done by 5' RACE. Instrument used: Illumina HiSeq 2000. TCRdb cleaned the public reads at Q25 with fastp, built clones with MiXCR and kept in-frame beta chains. When rows share a CDR3 protein, they turn into one entry using the most common DNA and genes. The sample records roughly 280,000 distinct CDR3 sequences, more than 8% of which are singletons. The biggest ten clones account for around 7.1% of the sample. The same sample was also used in a study of yellow fever vaccine responses in identical twins.

Specimen: CD8+ T cells sorted from blood. All receptors derive from a young woman in good health.

At least ten counts were recorded for this clonotype. The V call is TRBV12-5, the J call TRBJ2-3; 7 bases line up with TRBD2. The CDR3 runs to 15 residues. Germline CDR1 is LGHNT and CDR2 is FRNRAP. The J segment lost 8 bases and the V segment lost 5 bases, leaving 13 bases of the junction unmatched. CDR3 protein: CASGPLGGYHVTQYF. CDR3 nucleotides: TGTGCTAGTGGTCCATTGGGGGGGTATCACGTTACGCAGTATTTT. The whole variable domain, filled in from reference TRBV12-5 and TRBJ2-3, reads DARVTQTPRHKVTEMGQEVTMRCQPILGHNTVFWYRQTMMQGLELLAYFRNRAPLDDSGMPKDRFSAEMPDATLATLKIQPSEPRDSAVYFCASGPLGGYHVTQYFGPGTRLTVL.

This clonotype has ten or more counts. The rearrangement joins TRBV7-9 to TRBJ2-7; D gene unclear. The CDR3 runs to 11 residues. From germline, CDR1 is SEHNR and CDR2 FQNEAQ (reference sequence). The V end was cut by 1 base, the J end by 6 bases, with 4 bases between. CDR3 residues: CASSLEVEQYF. CDR3 sequence (DNA): TGTGCCAGCAGCTTAGAGGTCGAGCAGTACTTC.

This chain uses TRBV7-8 with TRBJ2-2; TRBD2 matches at 11 bases. Germline CDR1 is SGHVS and CDR2 is FQNEAQ. Germline trimming cut 5 bases from V and 7 bases from J; bases unmatched to any gene: 9. This CDR3 region has 16 residues. The CDR3 here is CASSPPGLAGIGELFF. The CDR3 bases are TGTGCCAGCAGCCCGCCCGGACTAGCGGGTATCGGGGAGCTGTTTTTT.

The J gene is TRBJ2-1, the V gene TRBV7-2; D uncertain. The CDR3 spans 15 residues. The V end lost 0 bases, the J end lost 4 bases, and 10 bases lay between the germline ends. Germline V CDR1 and CDR2: SGHTA, FQGNSA. The CDR3 DNA follows: TGTGCCAGCAGCTTAGCAAGACGGTTATACAATGAGCAGTTCTTC. This encodes CASSLARRLYNEQFF.